This TCR beta chain was recovered during a study of shared clonotypes between healthy human individuals. Study-level results: Sampling included only blood; tissue repertoires likely differ.

CD4+ cells were split into CD45RA+ naive and CD45RA-negative memory subsets. Points on this clone: Its antigen is unidentified.

Over several immunoSEQ plates, each subset's genomic DNA was distributed in even portions. Sorted-subset replicate PCR reactions contained 150 to 200 ng DNA, corresponding to some 30,000 T cell genomes. Measured with immunoSEQ multiplex PCR; TCRdb has only the in-frame clones, and not every one. The sample consists of some 1,100,000 clones, about four fifths of them appearing once. V lost 4 bases and J lost 5; bases outside the gene matches: 12. This CDR3 region has 16 residues. Germline V gene data show CDR1 as SGDLS and CDR2 as YYNGEE. The genes are TRBV9 and TRBJ2-7; 10 nucleotides align to TRBD2. The sequenced sample was memory CD4+ T cells from PBMCs. Described subset: CD45RA-negative fraction. This receptor was obtained from a man between 18 and 35 years old in good health. Some clones in this sample may be carry-over from other donors' samples. The CDR3 DNA is TGTGCCAGCAGCCCGCGTCTAAGCGGGAGGGTCGACGAGCAGTACTTC. This gives the protein CASSPRLSGRVDEQYF. The full variable domain, with the rest looked up from reference TRBV9 and TRBJ2-7, is DSGVTQTPKHLITATGQRVTLRCSPRSGDLSVYWYQQSLDQGLQFLIQYYNGEERAKGNILERFSAQQFPDLHSELNLSSLELGDSALYFCASSPRLSGRVDEQYFGPGTRLTVT.